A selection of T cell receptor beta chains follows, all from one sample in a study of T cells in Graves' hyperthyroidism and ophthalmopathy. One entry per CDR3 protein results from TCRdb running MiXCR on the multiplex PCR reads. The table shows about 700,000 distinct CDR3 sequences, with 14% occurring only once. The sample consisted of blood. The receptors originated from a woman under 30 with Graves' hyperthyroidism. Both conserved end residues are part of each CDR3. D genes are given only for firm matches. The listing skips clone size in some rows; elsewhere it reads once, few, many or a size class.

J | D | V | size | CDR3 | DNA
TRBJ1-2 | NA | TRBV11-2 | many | CASSLGRGRTYGYTF | TGTGCCAGCAGCTTAGGACGGGGACGGACGTATGGCTACACCTTC
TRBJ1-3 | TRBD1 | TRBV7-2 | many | CASSFDWDSGNTIYF | TGTGCCAGCAGCTTCGACTGGGACAGCGGCAACACCATATATTTT
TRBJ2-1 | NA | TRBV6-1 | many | CASRSEVFSYNEQFF | TGTGCCAGCAGATCGGAGGTGTTTTCCTACAATGAGCAGTTCTTC
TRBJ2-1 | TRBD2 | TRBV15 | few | CATSNGLAGNGQFF | TGTGCCACCAGCAACGGACTAGCGGGAAATGGGCAGTTCTTC
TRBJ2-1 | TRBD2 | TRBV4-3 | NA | CASSQDLEREMNNEQFF | TGCGCCAGCAGCCAAGATCTGGAGCGGGAGATGAACAATGAGCAGTTCTTC
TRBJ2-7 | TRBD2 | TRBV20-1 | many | CSATGEREAYEQYF | TGCAGTGCTACCGGAGAGCGGGAAGCCTACGAGCAGTACTTC
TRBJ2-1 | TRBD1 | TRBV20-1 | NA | CSARDWGRGTSYNEQFF | TGCAGTGCTAGAGATTGGGGCAGGGGGACCTCCTACAATGAGCAGTTCTTC
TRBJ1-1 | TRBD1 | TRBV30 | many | CAWIGTGPPYAFF | TGTGCCTGGATCGGGACAGGGCCCCCGTACGCTTTCTTT
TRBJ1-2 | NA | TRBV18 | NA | CASTQVRGANYGYTF | TGTGCCAGCACCCAAGTCCGGGGCGCGAACTATGGCTACACCTTC
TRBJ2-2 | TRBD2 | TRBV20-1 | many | CSARASGYTGELFF | TGCAGTGCTAGGGCTAGCGGGTACACCGGGGAGCTGTTTTTT
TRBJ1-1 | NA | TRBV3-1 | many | CASSPSGGVGEAFF | TGTGCCAGCAGCCCTTCCGGGGGGGTTGGTGAAGCTTTCTTT
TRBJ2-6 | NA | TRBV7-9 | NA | CASSRPTGTGANVLTF | TGTGCCAGCAGCCGGCCCACAGGGACCGGGGCCAACGTCCTGACTTTC
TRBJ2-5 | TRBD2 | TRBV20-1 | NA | CSARLGLVVETQYF | TGCAGTGCTAGGTTGGGACTAGTTGTGGAGACCCAGTACTTC
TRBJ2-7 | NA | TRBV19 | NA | CASSNPGLGEQYF | TGTGCCAGTAGTAACCCGGGACTCGGCGAGCAGTACTTC
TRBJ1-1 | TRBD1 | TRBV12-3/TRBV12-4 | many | CASSFFSFGQGLDEAFF | TGTGCCAGCAGTTTTTTCTCGTTCGGACAGGGGTTGGATGAAGCTTTCTTT
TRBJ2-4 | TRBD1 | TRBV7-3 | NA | CASSPGQGAPVNIQYF | TGTGCCAGCAGCCCCGGACAGGGGGCGCCGGTAAACATTCAGTACTTC
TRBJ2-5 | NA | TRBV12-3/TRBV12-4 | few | CASSSLLTGQETQYF | TGTGCCAGCAGTTCGCTCCTGACAGGACAAGAGACCCAGTACTTC
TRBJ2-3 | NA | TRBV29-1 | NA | CSVETSTDTQYF | TGCAGCGTTGAAACTAGCACAGATACGCAGTATTTT
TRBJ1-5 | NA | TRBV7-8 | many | CASSLVRFPSADQPQHF | TGTGCCAGCAGCTTAGTAAGGTTCCCCTCCGCCGATCAGCCCCAGCATTTT
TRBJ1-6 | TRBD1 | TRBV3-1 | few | CASSPIMKPGQGSYNSPLHF | TGTGCCAGCAGCCCGATAATGAAGCCGGGACAGGGCTCCTATAATTCACCCCTCCACTTT
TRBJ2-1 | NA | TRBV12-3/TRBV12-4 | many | CASRRRTRDEQFF | TGTGCCAGCAGGCGACGTACCCGGGATGAGCAGTTCTTC
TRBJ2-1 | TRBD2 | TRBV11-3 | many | CASSLHRGRPYNEQFF | TGTGCCAGCAGCTTACACCGCGGGAGACCCTACAATGAGCAGTTCTTC
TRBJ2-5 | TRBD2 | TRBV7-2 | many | CASSFGLAAQETQYF | TGTGCCAGCAGCTTTGGCCTAGCGGCGCAAGAGACCCAGTACTTC
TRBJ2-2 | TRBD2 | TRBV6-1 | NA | CASSFQPGLAANTGELFF | TGTGCCAGCAGTTTCCAACCGGGACTAGCGGCGAACACCGGGGAGCTGTTTTTT
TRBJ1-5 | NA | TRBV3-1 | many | CASSQGQVVRQPQHF | TGTGCCAGCAGCCAAGGGCAGGTTGTTCGTCAGCCCCAGCATTTT
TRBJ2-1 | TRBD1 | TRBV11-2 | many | CASSFPTGDMDSYNEQFF | TGTGCCAGCAGCTTCCCTACAGGGGATATGGACTCCTACAATGAGCAGTTCTTC
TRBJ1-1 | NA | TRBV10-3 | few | CAISESMKVSRTEAFF | TGTGCCATCAGTGAGTCGATGAAAGTTTCGAGGACTGAAGCTTTCTTT
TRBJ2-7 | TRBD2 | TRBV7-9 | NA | CASSSGLAGGPTYEQYF | TGTGCCAGCAGCTCCGGACTAGCGGGAGGACCTACCTACGAGCAGTACTTC
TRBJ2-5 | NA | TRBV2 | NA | CASRDFKKETQYF | TGTGCCAGCCGGGACTTCAAAAAAGAGACCCAGTACTTC
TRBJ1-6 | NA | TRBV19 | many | CASSLGPLQSHNSPLHF | TGTGCCAGTAGTTTGGGCCCGCTTCAAAGCCATAATTCACCCCTCCACTTT
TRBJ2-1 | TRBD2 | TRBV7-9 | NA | CASSPPAGSEQFF | TGTGCCAGCAGCCCCCCAGCGGGAAGTGAGCAGTTCTTC
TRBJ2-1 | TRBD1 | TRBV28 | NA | CASSLSGTGNYNEQFF | TGTGCCAGCAGTTTATCCGGGACAGGGAACTACAATGAGCAGTTCTTC
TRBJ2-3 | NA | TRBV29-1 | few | CSVDAWEYDTQYF | TGCAGCGTTGACGCGTGGGAGTATGATACGCAGTATTTT
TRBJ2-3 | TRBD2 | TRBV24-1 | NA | CATSLGGGTDTQYF | TGTGCCACCAGCCTCGGGGGGGGGACAGATACGCAGTATTTT
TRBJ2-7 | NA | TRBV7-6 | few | CASSPRAGTVGSEQYF | TGTGCCAGCAGCCCCCGAGCGGGGACAGTGGGATCCGAGCAGTACTTC
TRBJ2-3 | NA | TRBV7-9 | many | CASSLDEWFTQYF | TGTGCCAGCAGCTTAGATGAGTGGTTTACGCAGTATTTT
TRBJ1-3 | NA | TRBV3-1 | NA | CASSPDPPRSGNTIYF | TGTGCCAGCAGCCCCGATCCACCGCGCTCTGGAAACACCATATATTTT
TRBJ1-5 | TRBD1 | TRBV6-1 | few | CASISGGGGNQPQHF | TGTGCCAGCATCTCAGGGGGGGGTGGCAATCAGCCCCAGCATTTT
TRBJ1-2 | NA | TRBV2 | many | CASLQGFNYGYTF | TGTGCCAGCCTACAGGGCTTTAACTATGGCTACACCTTC
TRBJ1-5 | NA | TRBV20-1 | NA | CSARWGGTGTQPQHF | TGCAGTGCTAGATGGGGGGGAACAGGGACTCAGCCCCAGCATTTT
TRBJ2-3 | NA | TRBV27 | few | CASSSEGGRTDTQYF | TGTGCCAGCAGTTCGGAAGGAGGAAGGACAGATACGCAGTATTTT
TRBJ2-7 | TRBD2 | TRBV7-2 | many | CASSLGTSGRYLSYEQYF | TGTGCCAGCAGCTTAGGGACTAGCGGGAGGTACCTCTCCTACGAGCAGTACTTC
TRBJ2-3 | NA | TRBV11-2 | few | CASSLVGGGGPADTQYF | TGTGCCAGCAGCTTAGTCGGTGGCGGTGGACCGGCAGATACGCAGTATTTT